This T cell receptor (beta chain) appears in the sequencing data of a study of blood T cell repertoires in COVID-19. Study information: Both acute and convalescent COVID-19 samples were obtained from the United States, Italy and Spain. In each case, the material was cDNA or gDNA derived from T cells, B-cell-depleted T cells, or PBMCs.

Original handling: It was from reference gene primer amplification that nucleated cell counts were estimated. TCRdb's copy holds only in-frame clones and misses some; the assay was immunoSEQ multiplex PCR. V and J calls and clone size are as listed in that table; D and trimming were resolved from the DNA. The sample records about 280,000 clones, approximately 91% being singletons. The V segment lost 3 bases and the J segment 0 bases; nucleotides outside the gene matches: 7. The CDR3 runs to 16 residues. Per the germline V gene, CDR1 is SEHNR and CDR2 is FQNEAQ (reference sequence). The J gene is TRBJ1-1, the V gene TRBV7-9, with 7 bases lining up with TRBD1. This TCR was sampled from a young man with active or convalescent COVID-19. The sample taken for sequencing was peripheral blood. The CDR3 nucleotides are TGTGCCAGCAGCTTGGAGGGACAGTTCATGAACACTGAAGCTTTCTTT. It yields the protein CASSLEGQFMNTEAFF.